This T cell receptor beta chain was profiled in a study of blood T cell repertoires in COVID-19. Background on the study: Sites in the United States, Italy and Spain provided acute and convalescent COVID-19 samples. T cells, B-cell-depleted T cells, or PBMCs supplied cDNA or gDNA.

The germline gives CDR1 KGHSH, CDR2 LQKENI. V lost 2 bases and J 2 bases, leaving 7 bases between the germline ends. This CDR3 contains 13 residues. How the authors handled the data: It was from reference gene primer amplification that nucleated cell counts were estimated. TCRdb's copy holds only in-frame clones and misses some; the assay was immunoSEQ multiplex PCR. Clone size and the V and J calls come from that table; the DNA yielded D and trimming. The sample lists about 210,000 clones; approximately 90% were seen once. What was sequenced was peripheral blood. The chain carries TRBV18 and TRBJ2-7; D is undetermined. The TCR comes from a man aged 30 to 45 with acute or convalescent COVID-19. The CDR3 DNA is TGTGCCAGCTCACCAATGGCCACCTACGAGCAGTACTTC. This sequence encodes CASSPMATYEQYF.